The clone carrying this T cell receptor (beta chain) showed up just once. The target antigen is unknown. Generated by immunoSEQ multiplex PCR, the TCRdb table keeps only in-frame clones and is missing some. The data show roughly 410,000 clones, approximately 97% seen once. The data stem from a study of shared clonotypes between healthy human individuals. Trimming removed 3 bases from V and 4 bases from J, with 9 bases in between. Germline CDR1 is MDHEN and CDR2 is SYDVKM. The CDR3 spans 13 residues. Notes on the study in general: Shared clonotypes: about 5.3% naive CD4, under 4% naive CD8, roughly 2.2% memory CD4, roughly 0.4% memory CD8. A reduction in generation probabilities was seen for non-shared clonotypes relative to those shared by all four donors. Blood was the only sampled material, and tissue repertoires likely differ.

The sequence was collected from a man aged 30-40 years in good health. The V and J genes are TRBV28 and TRBJ1-2; D is perhaps TRBD1 (6 bases). The source material was memory CD8+ T cells sorted from blood. Subset in this sample: CD45RO+ cells pooled with CCR7-negative TemRA cells. The CDR3 is CASSFRTAYGYTF. As DNA, the CDR3 is TGTGCCAGCAGTTTCAGGACAGCCTATGGCTACACCTTC.